Shown below are 31 T cell receptor beta chains from a single sample sequenced in a study of T-cell memory formation after mild COVID-19 (dated by TCRdb to about 2021). Libraries were built with 5' RACE. TCRdb shows the sequencer as Illumina NovaSeq 6000. The public reads were reanalyzed by TCRdb: fastp trimming at Q25, MiXCR alignment, in-frame beta chains only. A single entry per CDR3 protein holds the most common genes and DNA from its merged rows. The sample table lists approximately 230,000 distinct CDR3 sequences, around 17% of them with a count of one. The top ten constitute approximately 3.6% of the sample. Specimen: PBMCs or a T cell subset sorted from them (not recorded which). Source of these receptors: a man between 18 and 35 years old who had mild COVID-19 (a few samples of this study predate the infection). The sample titles of this study are shuffled in the database, so cell type and time point are left out; the donor was told from shared clones.

The chain is built from TRBV21-1 and TRBJ2-7; the table assigns TRBD2, which was not confirmed against the DNA. TRBV21-1 is reported as a pseudogene. The CDR3 runs 16 residues. The CDR3 spells CASSKEVAGVPYEQYV. DNA for the CDR3: TGTGCCAGCAGCAAAGAGGTAGCGGGGGTCCCCTACGAGCAGTACGTC.

This chain uses TRBV5-1 with TRBJ1-4; no definite D call. Germline loops: CDR1 SGHRS, CDR2 YFSETQ. The CDR3 spans 11 residues. The V gene lost 3 bases and the J gene lost 8 bases, with 5 bases spanning the gap. This chain's CDR3 is CASSSDEKLFF. The CDR3 DNA reads TGCGCCAGCAGCTCCGACGAAAAACTGTTTTTT.

This chain connects TRBV9 to TRBJ2-1; tentative D call: TRBD2 (6 bases). Germline-derived CDR1 and CDR2 are SGDLS and YYNGEE. The CDR3 is 13 amino acids. The V gene lost 5 bases and the J gene lost 9 bases, with 15 bases spanning the gap. CDR3 DNA sequence: TGTGCCAGCAGTCCAAGAACTAGCTCTGAGCAGTTCTTC. This translates into CASSPRTSSEQFF.

The rearrangement uses TRBV12-3 or TRBV12-4 and TRBJ2-1; D possibly corresponds to TRBD1 (5 bases). The CDR3 covers 14 residues. V was clipped by 5 bases and J by 4 bases, with 12 bases between them. The CDR3 nucleotides read TGTGCCAGCAGTCCCCGGAACAGGTACAATGAGCAGTTCTTC. Amino acids: CASSPRNRYNEQFF.

The chain has TRBV7-9 and TRBJ1-2; TRBD1 is a possible D gene (6 bases). The CDR3 is 14 amino acids. Deletions cut 5 bases from V and 3 bases from J, with 13 bases between. Germline-derived CDR1 and CDR2 are SEHNR and FQNEAQ (reference sequence). The DNA for the CDR3 is TGTGCCAGCAGCCCTGACAGGCTCTACTATGGCTACACCTTC. Protein: CASSPDRLYYGYTF. Combining the CDR3 with reference TRBV7-9 and TRBJ1-2 gives the whole variable domain DTGVSQNPRHKITKRGQNVTFRCDPISEHNRLYWYRQTLGQGPEFLTYFQNEAQLEKSRLLSDRFSAERPKGSFSTLEIQRTEQGDSAMYLCASSPDRLYYGYTFGSGTRLTVV.

The V and J genes are TRBV6-5 and TRBJ1-2; 8 positions match TRBD1. Germline lookup yields CDR1 MNHEY and CDR2 SVGAGI. V lost 0 bases to trimming and J lost 6 bases; unmatched junction nucleotides: 6. The CDR3 covers 15 residues. CDR3 DNA sequence: TGTGCCAGCAGTTACTCGATTCAGGGGGCAGATGGCTACACCTTC. It codes for CASSYSIQGADGYTF.

CDR3 sequence: CASSPRQQGELFF. For the CDR3, the DNA is TGTGCCAGCAGCCCCCGACAGCAAGGGGAGCTGTTTTTT. The chain recombines TRBV7-2 with TRBJ2-2; D is possibly TRBD1 (5 bases). This CDR3 is 13 amino acids long. V was pared by 5 bases and J by 8 bases, with 12 bases between. The germline V gene encodes CDR1 SGHTA and CDR2 FQGNSA.

CDR3 bases: TGTGCCAGCAGTTTAGGGCTTCTGGGCGCTGGCTACACCTTC. This sequence encodes CASSLGLLGAGYTF. This chain connects TRBV12-3 or TRBV12-4 to TRBJ1-2; D unresolved. V was clipped by 1 base and J by 7 bases, with 13 bases between them. This CDR3 comprises 14 residues.

The genes are TRBV19 and TRBJ1-1; D call uncertain. The CDR3 is 15 amino acids. Trimming left V 6 bases short and J 2 bases short, with 16 bases between. From germline, CDR1 is LNHDA and CDR2 SQIVND (reference sequence). DNA for the CDR3: TGTGCCAGTAGCACGGTAACAGCGCCAAACACTGAAGCTTTCTTT. This encodes CASSTVTAPNTEAFF.

This rearrangement joins TRBV5-5 to TRBJ1-2, with a possible D match to TRBD1 (5 bases). The CDR3 has 15 amino acids. Trimming removed 5 bases from V and 5 bases from J, with 19 bases in between. From germline, CDR1 is SGHKS and CDR2 YYEKEE (reference sequence). The chain's CDR3 is CASSPAVPQAYGYTF. The DNA of the CDR3 is TGTGCCAGCAGTCCGGCGGTCCCACAGGCTTATGGCTACACCTTC.

The chain uses TRBV20-1 and TRBJ1-5; D gene uncertain. Trimming cost V 6 bases and J 3 bases, with 12 bases left between them. CDR3 length: 13 residues. Looked up from germline, CDR1 is DFQATT and CDR2 is SNEGSKA (reference sequence). CDR3 coding DNA: TGCAGTGCCCCAGCGAGGAACAATCAGCCCCAGCATTTT. The encoded protein is CSAPARNNQPQHF.

The V and J genes are TRBV7-2 and TRBJ2-1; the D gene is possibly TRBD2 (6 bases). This CDR3 is built from 13 residues. The germline V and J ends were trimmed by 1 base and 15 bases, with 16 bases remaining between them. From germline, CDR1 is SGHTA and CDR2 FQGNSA. In nucleotides, the CDR3 is TGTGCCAGCAGCTTAGGGGGGGAGCCGAAATTGTTCTTC. It yields the protein CASSLGGEPKLFF.

The CDR3: CSARDRTGGETQYF. The CDR3 bases are TGCAGTGCTAGAGATCGGACAGGGGGGGAGACCCAGTACTTC. The chain uses TRBV20-1 and TRBJ2-5; 10 bases are shared with TRBD1. V gave up 0 bases and J gave up 5 bases; unmatched junction bases: 3. The CDR3 runs to 14 residues. CDR1 is DFQATT, CDR2 SNEGSKA, per germline (reference sequence).

This clonotype was seen only a few times. V usage is TRBV5-1 and J usage is TRBJ2-2; D is perhaps TRBD2 (5 bases). Trimming pared 3 bases from V and 6 bases from J, leaving 12 bases between. This CDR3 has 14 residues. The germline gives CDR1 SGHRS, CDR2 YFSETQ. The CDR3 here is CASSSYPEAGELFF. The CDR3 region has the DNA TGCGCCAGCAGCTCGTACCCGGAGGCCGGGGAGCTGTTTTTT.

This chain connects TRBV9 to TRBJ1-3; tentatively, D is TRBD1 (6 bases). V was shortened by 4 bases and J by 3 bases, with 14 bases between the two germline ends. Per germline, CDR1 SGDLS and CDR2 YYNGEE. The CDR3 is 15 residues long. The CDR3 nucleotides read TGTGCCAGCAGCCCCACGGGGGCAAGTGGAAACACCATATATTTT. It codes for CASSPTGASGNTIYF.

This clonotype was detected a few times. The chain links TRBV12-3 or TRBV12-4 to TRBJ2-5; 12 bases are shared with TRBD2. V lost 6 bases and J lost 7; bases outside the gene matches: 12. The CDR3 loop spans 16 amino acids. CDR3 coding DNA: TGTGCCAGCAGCAGGACTAGCGGGGCCCCTGGGGGGACCCAGTACTTC. This gives the protein CASSRTSGAPGGTQYF.

This clonotype was counted between two and nine times. The rearrangement joins TRBV7-9 to TRBJ2-2; no clear D gene. Per germline, CDR1 SEHNR and CDR2 FQNEAQ (reference sequence). V dropped 8 bases and J dropped 8 bases, with 6 bases sitting between them. There are 10 residues in the CDR3. CDR3 in DNA: TGTGCCAGCGATAAGGGGGAGCTGTTTTTT. Encoded protein: CASDKGELFF. Supplemented by reference TRBV7-9 and TRBJ2-2, the full variable domain reads DTGVSQNPRHKITKRGQNVTFRCDPISEHNRLYWYRQTLGQGPEFLTYFQNEAQLEKSRLLSDRFSAERPKGSFSTLEIQRTEQGDSAMYLCASDKGELFFGEGSRLTVL.

This clonotype was picked up a small number of times. The rearrangement joins TRBV5-4 to TRBJ2-7, with TRBD1 identical over 7 bases. From germline, CDR1 is SGHNT and CDR2 YYREEE (reference sequence). The J segment lost 3 bases and the V segment lost 7 bases, leaving 7 bases of the junction unmatched. This CDR3 spans 13 amino acids. In DNA form, the CDR3 reads TGTGCCAGCGGATCCGGGACAGACTACGAGCAGTACGTC. As protein: CASGSGTDYEQYV.

J is TRBJ1-2 and V is TRBV25-1, with D maybe TRBD1 (5 bases). This CDR3 contains 11 residues. V lost 8 bases, J lost 4 bases, and 8 bases lay in between. Germline CDR1 MGHDK, CDR2 SYGVNS. The DNA for the CDR3 is TGTGCCAGCGGGGGGACCTATGGCTACACCTTC. It specifies CASGGTYGYTF.

This clonotype was picked up a small number of times. V gene TRBV10-3 combines with J gene TRBJ2-6, with a weak D call TRBD1 (6 bases). Per the germline V gene, CDR1 is ENHRY and CDR2 is SYGVKD. The CDR3 loop spans 19 amino acids. V lost 3 bases, J lost 0 bases, and 18 bases lay in between. The CDR3 sequence is CAISDAGGRGGSGANVLTF. In DNA, the CDR3 is TGTGCCATCAGTGATGCTGGGGGAAGAGGGGGCTCTGGGGCCAACGTCCTGACTTTC.

The gene calls are TRBV20-1 and TRBJ1-5; a weak D match, TRBD1 (6 bases). CDR3 length: 13 amino acids. Germline V lookup: CDR1 DFQATT, CDR2 SNEGSKA (reference sequence). Trimming cost V 3 bases and J 7 bases, with 13 bases left between them. CDR3 residues: CSARSQGGQPQHF. The CDR3 region has the DNA TGCAGTGCTAGGTCCCAAGGGGGACAGCCCCAGCATTTT.

This clonotype showed up just a few times. In DNA, the CDR3 is TGCAGTGCTACAACAGGGGTCCACTCCTACGAGCAGTACTTC. It translates to CSATTGVHSYEQYF. This rearrangement joins TRBV20-1 to TRBJ2-7, with 7 bases lining up with TRBD1. In germline, CDR1 is DFQATT, CDR2 SNEGSKA (reference sequence). J was trimmed by 0 bases and V by 4 bases; bases with no gene match: 6. The CDR3 length is 14 residues.

The genes are TRBV7-2 and TRBJ2-7; D remains unclear. The CDR3 has 14 residues. CDR1 is SGHTA, CDR2 FQGNSA, per germline. The V and J ends lost 0 bases and 2 bases respectively, with 8 bases between them. The DNA of the CDR3 is TGTGCCAGCAGCTTAGCTGCTAGTCCCTACGAGCAGTACTTC. Protein: CASSLAASPYEQYF.

J is TRBJ1-6 and V is TRBV7-6; 8 nucleotides line up with TRBD1. Germline lookup yields CDR1 SGHVS and CDR2 FNYEAQ. Germline trimming cut 2 bases from V and 5 bases from J; bases unmatched to any gene: 2. This CDR3 region has 15 residues. The CDR3 reads CASSLRDRNNSPLHF. CDR3 coding DNA: TGTGCCAGCAGCTTAAGGGACAGGAATAATTCACCCCTCCACTTT.

The CDR3 coding sequence is TGTGCCAGCACCTTCCTCCTTAGCGGGGGGCCCTCGGATGAGCAGTTCTTC. Residues: CASTFLLSGGPSDEQFF. The V gene is TRBV28, the J gene TRBJ2-1, with 10 bases lining up with TRBD2. Trimming cost V 7 bases and J 8 bases; bases outside gene matches: 17. The CDR3 spans 17 residues. From germline, CDR1 is MDHEN and CDR2 SYDVKM.

This clonotype was detected only a few times. This chain joins TRBV12-3 or TRBV12-4 and TRBJ1-5, with 7 positions matching TRBD1. With V trimmed by 5 bases and J by 7 bases, 5 bases remained unmatched. This CDR3 has 13 amino acids. The CDR3 reads CASSETGYQPQHF. In nucleotides, the CDR3 is TGTGCCAGCAGTGAGACAGGGTACCAGCCCCAGCATTTT.

The V and J genes are TRBV7-2 and TRBJ1-2; D is undetermined. Trimming cost V 10 bases and J 5 bases, with 17 bases left between them. This CDR3 spans 13 amino acids. CDR1 is SGHTA, CDR2 FQGNSA, per germline. The CDR3 sequence: CATPDPGRYGYTF. The DNA for the CDR3 is TGTGCCACCCCGGACCCAGGCCGGTATGGCTACACCTTC.

This clonotype was recorded many times. This chain links TRBV10-2 with TRBJ2-3, with D possibly TRBD2 on 5 matching bases. Germline values: CDR1 WSHSY, CDR2 SAAADI. Trimming took 2 bases from V and 6 from J, leaving 18 bases between them. This CDR3 contains 16 residues. CDR3 amino acids: CASSEGETLLLDTQYF. The CDR3 DNA sequence: TGCGCCAGCAGTGAGGGGGAGACCCTCTTGCTCGATACGCAGTATTTT.

In this sample, this clonotype turned up a few times. The gene calls are TRBV27 and TRBJ2-2; D call uncertain. V was shortened by 11 bases and J by 0 bases, with 10 bases between the two germline ends. CDR1 is MNHEY and CDR2 is SMNVEV in the germline V gene (reference sequence). This CDR3 comprises 13 residues. CDR3 nucleotides: TGTGCCTGCTCGTCCGCGAACACCGGGGAGCTGTTTTTT. Translated, it gives CACSSANTGELFF.

The J gene is TRBJ2-2, the V gene TRBV7-2; TRBD1 might be the D (5 bases). Germline CDR1 is SGHTA and CDR2 is FQGNSA. Deletions cut 5 bases from V and 5 bases from J, with 21 bases between. The CDR3 runs to 17 residues. The CDR3 DNA reads TGTGCCAGCAGCCCCGACCCGACAGCCGCGAGGACCGGGGAGCTGTTTTTT. Translated: CASSPDPTAARTGELFF.

This sequence joins TRBV20-1 and TRBJ1-2; D unresolved. Germline lookup yields CDR1 DFQATT and CDR2 SNEGSKA (reference sequence). The CDR3 runs 8 residues. CDR3 loop: CSPVGYTF. The CDR3 DNA follows: TGCAGCCCGGTTGGCTACACCTTC.